These T cell receptor beta chains were read from a single sample in a study of blood T cell repertoires in COVID-19. TCRdb's table, derived via immunoSEQ multiplex PCR, lists solely in-frame clones and lacks some. Of 100,000 or so clones in the sample, about four fifths were seen once. The sequencing sample was made of peripheral blood. These receptor sequences come from a man at least 80 years old with acute or convalescent COVID-19. Both conserved end residues are part of each CDR3. The D gene is left open where the match is weak. Size values are once, few and many counts, or a class for expanded clones, and some rows have none.

TRBV28	14	TRBD1	TRBJ1-1	once	CASSLVTGAVGAFF	TGTGCCAGCTCCCTTGTAACAGGGGCAGTGGGAGCTTTCTTT
TRBV10-3	14	TRBD1	TRBJ1-4	NA	CAISPGTGAEKLFF	TGTGCCATCAGTCCGGGGACAGGGGCTGAAAAACTGTTTTTT
TRBV25-1	15	TRBD2	TRBJ2-7	few	CASSSGTSGNYEQYF	TGTGCCAGCAGTTCCGGGACTAGCGGGAACTACGAGCAGTACTTC
TRBV6-2/TRBV6-3	17	TRBD2	TRBJ2-1	NA	CASSYRRAGGSYNEQFF	TGTGCCAGCAGTTACAGACGAGCGGGAGGGTCCTACAATGAGCAGTTCTTC
TRBV9	15	TRBD2	TRBJ2-7	NA	CASSATSGSPLEQYF	TGTGCCAGCAGCGCCACTAGCGGGAGCCCGTTGGAGCAGTACTTC
TRBV2	13	TRBD1	TRBJ1-2	NA	CASSEGQGHGYTF	TGTGCCAGCAGCGAGGGACAGGGGCATGGCTACACCTTC
TRBV4-2	14	TRBD1	TRBJ1-4	once	CASSLGTGTEKLFF	TGTGCCAGCAGCCTTGGGACAGGGACTGAAAAACTGTTTTTT
TRBV9	16	TRBD2	TRBJ2-1	NA	CASSVLTGGVLNEQFF	TGTGCCAGCAGCGTATTAACGGGAGGGGTTTTGAATGAGCAGTTCTTC
TRBV6-2/TRBV6-3	11	NA	TRBJ1-6	NA	CASSYPEPLHF	TGTGCCAGCAGTTACCCAGAACCCCTCCACTTT
TRBV25-1	12	NA	TRBJ2-2	NA	CASSLRTGELFF	TGTGCCAGCAGTCTCCGCACCGGGGAGCTGTTTTTT
TRBV13	18	TRBD1	TRBJ2-1	once	CASSSRGRRGPSYNEQFF	TGTGCCAGCAGCTCCAGGGGGCGCAGAGGGCCCTCCTACAATGAGCAGTTCTTC
TRBV18	15	TRBD1	TRBJ1-3	few	CASSLITGAGNTIYF	TGTGCCAGCTCACTCATCACAGGGGCAGGAAACACCATATATTTT
TRBV6-1	17	TRBD2	TRBJ2-1	NA	CASSAKGTSGRWNEQFF	TGTGCCAGCAGTGCTAAAGGGACTAGCGGGAGATGGAATGAGCAGTTCTTC
TRBV5-1	17	TRBD2	TRBJ2-5	NA	CASSLAGVAGVRETQYF	TGCGCCAGCAGCTTGGCCGGGGTAGCGGGAGTTCGGGAGACCCAGTACTTC
TRBV11-3	16	TRBD2	TRBJ2-3	NA	CASSPAGTSKTDTQYF	TGTGCCAGCAGCCCCGCCGGGACTAGCAAGACAGATACGCAGTATTTT
TRBV3-1/TRBV3-2	15	NA	TRBJ1-5	NA	CASSQRAWSNQPQHF	TGTGCCAGCAGCCAGAGGGCGTGGAGCAATCAGCCCCAGCATTTT
TRBV5-1	14	TRBD1	TRBJ1-4	NA	CASSQGQREEKLFF	TGCGCCAGCAGCCAGGGACAGAGGGAGGAAAAACTGTTTTTT
TRBV4-2	14	NA	TRBJ1-4	NA	CASSQAGYNEKLFF	TGTGCCAGCAGCCAAGCGGGTTATAATGAAAAACTGTTTTTT
TRBV24-1	16	NA	TRBJ2-5	NA	CATSESRGISQETQYF	TGTGCCACCAGTGAGTCTAGGGGTATCTCCCAAGAGACCCAGTACTTC
TRBV28	15	TRBD1	TRBJ1-1	NA	CASSPGTTGGTEAFF	TGTGCCAGCAGCCCTGGAACCACAGGGGGAACTGAAGCTTTCTTT
TRBV7-8	11	NA	TRBJ1-5	once	CASSLKHSQHF	TGTGCCAGCAGCTTAAAGCATTCCCAGCATTTT
TRBV5-1	15	TRBD2	TRBJ2-1	NA	CASSLSSGTYNEQFF	TGCGCCAGCAGCCTATCTAGCGGCACCTACAATGAGCAGTTCTTC
TRBV7-3	13	NA	TRBJ1-1	NA	CASSFGLNTEAFF	TGTGCCAGCAGCTTCGGGTTGAACACTGAAGCTTTCTTT